This TCR beta chain came from a study of cytomegalovirus exposure and HLA in healthy donors. In the study overall: Findings of an earlier analysis included some 110 million unique TCR beta sequences from some 190 million T cells.

In regard to this clone: No antigen is known for it.

In the PCR, 60 Vbeta and 13 Jbeta primers were used. Clones were read by immunoSEQ multiplex PCR, and TCRdb kept only the in-frame ones, dropping some. The repertoire holds about 110,000 clones, about 81% seen once, with less than 3.5% in the top ten. Trimming cost V 0 bases and J 2 bases, with 11 bases left between them. The germline V gene encodes CDR1 WNHNN and CDR2 SYGVQD (reference sequence). This CDR3 contains 15 residues. Study results and limitations: Some TCR beta chains (roughly 160 of them) were listed as cytomegalovirus-associated. Most TCR sequences were seen very rarely across donors, but some public TCRs occurred in many.

The clonotype was recovered from a man between 25 and 39 years old in good health and CMV-seropositive. What was sequenced was PBMCs. V and J are TRBV10-1 and TRBJ2-7; D is perhaps TRBD2 (5 bases). DNA for the CDR3: TGCGCCAGCAGTGAGTCGAACGGGGTCACCTACGAGCAGTACTTC. It encodes CASSESNGVTYEQYF.